This T cell receptor beta chain was recovered during a study of healthy donors' naive CD4 and CD8 T cells. Whole-study findings and limits: Most V and J genes were reportedly biased between naive CD4+ and CD8+ cells. Possible naive T cell homeostatic proliferation bias remained unaddressed.

This CDR3 has 12 residues. Germline V gene sequence: CDR1 SQVTM, CDR2 ANQGSEA. The J segment lost 5 bases and the V segment lost 6 bases, leaving 5 bases of the junction unmatched. A linear amplification protocol produced the TCR libraries from about 0.45 ug of total RNA. Authors' analysis steps: From 4 to 6 healthy donors, almost 80,000 rearranged TCR alpha transcripts were sequenced. Each CDR3 protein is one row after TCRdb ran MiXCR on the reads. TCRdb, rather than the study authors, made the V and J calls. The table lists about 180,000 distinct CDR3 sequences, nearly 75% of them singletons, with about 2.3% in the top ten. In the case of this clonotype: Its antigen is still unknown.

Sequencing was performed on naive CD4+ and CD8+ T cells sorted from blood, pooled from several donors. The chain couples TRBV29-1 to TRBJ1-1; 8 bases line up with TRBD1. This clonotype originated in a pool of human donors in good health; the sample pools cells from several healthy donors. The CDR3 DNA follows: TGCAGCGTCCCAGGGGGCAGGACTGAAGCTTTCTTT. It translates to CSVPGGRTEAFF.